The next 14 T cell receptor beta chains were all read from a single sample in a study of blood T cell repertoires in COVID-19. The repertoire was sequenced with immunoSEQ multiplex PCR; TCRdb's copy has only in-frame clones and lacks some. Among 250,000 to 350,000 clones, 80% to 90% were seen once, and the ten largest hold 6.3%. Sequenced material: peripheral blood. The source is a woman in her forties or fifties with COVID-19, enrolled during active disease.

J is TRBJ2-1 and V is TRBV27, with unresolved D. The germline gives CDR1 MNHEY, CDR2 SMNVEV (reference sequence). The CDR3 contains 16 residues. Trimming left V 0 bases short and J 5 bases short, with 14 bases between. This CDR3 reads CASSLSSQRTNNEQFF. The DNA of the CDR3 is TGTGCCAGCAGTTTATCGAGCCAGAGAACTAACAATGAGCAGTTCTTC.

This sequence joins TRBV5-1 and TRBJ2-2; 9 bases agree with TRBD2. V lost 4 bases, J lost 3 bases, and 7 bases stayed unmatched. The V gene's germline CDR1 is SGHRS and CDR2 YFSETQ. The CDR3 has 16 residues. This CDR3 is CASSLLAGTDTGELFF. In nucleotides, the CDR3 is TGCGCCAGCAGCCTTCTAGCGGGGACAGACACCGGGGAGCTGTTTTTT.

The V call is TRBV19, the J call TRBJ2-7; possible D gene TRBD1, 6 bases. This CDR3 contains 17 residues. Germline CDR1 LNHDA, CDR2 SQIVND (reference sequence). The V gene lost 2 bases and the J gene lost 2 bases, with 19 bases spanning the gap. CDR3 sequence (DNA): TGTGCCAGTAGTATAAAACAGACAGGCCCTCCGCCCTACGAGCAGTACTTC. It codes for CASSIKQTGPPPYEQYF.

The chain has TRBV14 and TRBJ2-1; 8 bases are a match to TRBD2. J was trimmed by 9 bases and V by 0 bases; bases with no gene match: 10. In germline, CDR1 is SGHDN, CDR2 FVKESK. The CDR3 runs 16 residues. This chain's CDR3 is CASSQDGAGGIAEQFF. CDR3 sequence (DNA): TGTGCCAGCAGCCAAGATGGGGCGGGAGGTATTGCTGAGCAGTTCTTC.

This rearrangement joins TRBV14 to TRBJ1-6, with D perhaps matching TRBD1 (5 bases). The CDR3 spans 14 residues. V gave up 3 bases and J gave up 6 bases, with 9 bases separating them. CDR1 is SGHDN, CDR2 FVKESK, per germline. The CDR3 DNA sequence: TGTGCCAGCAGCCATAAGGGGCGTAATTCACCCCTCCACTTT. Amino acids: CASSHKGRNSPLHF.

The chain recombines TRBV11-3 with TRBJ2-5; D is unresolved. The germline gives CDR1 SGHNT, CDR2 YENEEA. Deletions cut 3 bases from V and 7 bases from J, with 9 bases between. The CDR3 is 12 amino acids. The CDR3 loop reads CASSFEDPTQYF. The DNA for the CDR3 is TGTGCCAGCAGCTTCGAGGATCCGACCCAGTACTTC.

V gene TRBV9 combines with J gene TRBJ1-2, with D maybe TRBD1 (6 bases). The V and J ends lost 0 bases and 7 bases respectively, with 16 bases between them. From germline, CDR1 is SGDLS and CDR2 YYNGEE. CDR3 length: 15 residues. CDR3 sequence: CASSVAGTGLGGYTF. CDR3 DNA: TGTGCCAGCAGCGTAGCCGGAACAGGGCTCGGTGGCTACACCTTC.

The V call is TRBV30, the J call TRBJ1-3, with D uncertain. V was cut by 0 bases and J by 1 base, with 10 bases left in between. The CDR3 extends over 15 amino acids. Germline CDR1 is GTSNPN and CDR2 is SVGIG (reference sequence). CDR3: CAWSVGQASGNTIYF. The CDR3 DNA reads TGTGCCTGGAGTGTCGGCCAGGCTTCTGGAAACACCATATATTTT.

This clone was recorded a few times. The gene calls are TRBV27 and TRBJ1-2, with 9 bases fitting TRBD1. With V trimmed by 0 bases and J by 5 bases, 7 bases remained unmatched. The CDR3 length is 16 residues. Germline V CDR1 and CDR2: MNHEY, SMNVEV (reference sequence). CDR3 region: CASSLSPGQGMYGYTF. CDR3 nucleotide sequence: TGTGCCAGCAGTTTATCTCCGGGACAGGGCATGTATGGCTACACCTTC.

DNA for the CDR3: TGTGCCAGCTCACCAAATCTTTCGGGGGGAGAGCAGTACTTC. Translated: CASSPNLSGGEQYF. The chain has TRBV18 and TRBJ2-7; 7 bases are shared with TRBD2. CDR3 length: 14 amino acids. From germline, CDR1 is KGHSH and CDR2 LQKENI. Unmatched junction bases numbered 8, after V lost 2 bases and J lost 7 bases.

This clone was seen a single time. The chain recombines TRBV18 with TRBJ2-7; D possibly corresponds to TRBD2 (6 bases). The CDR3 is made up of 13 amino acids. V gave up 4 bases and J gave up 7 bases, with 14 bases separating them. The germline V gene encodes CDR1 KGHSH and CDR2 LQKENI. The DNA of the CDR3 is TGTGCCAGCTCACGGGCCGGGGGAAGGGAGCAGTACTTC. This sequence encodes CASSRAGGREQYF.

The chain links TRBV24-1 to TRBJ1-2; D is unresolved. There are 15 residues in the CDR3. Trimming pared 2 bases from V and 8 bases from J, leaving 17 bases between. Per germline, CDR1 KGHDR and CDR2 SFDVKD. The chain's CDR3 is CATSDSRVRLEGYTF. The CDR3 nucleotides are TGTGCCACCAGTGATTCGAGAGTCAGATTGGAGGGCTACACCTTC.

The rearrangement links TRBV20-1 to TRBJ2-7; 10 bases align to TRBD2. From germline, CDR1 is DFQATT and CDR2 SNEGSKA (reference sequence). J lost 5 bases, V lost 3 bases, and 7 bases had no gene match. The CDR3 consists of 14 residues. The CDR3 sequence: CSASWASGRHEQYF. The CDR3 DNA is TGCAGTGCTAGTTGGGCTAGCGGGAGACACGAGCAGTACTTC.

The CDR3: CSVARGLAARGEQYF. CDR3 nucleotides: TGCAGCGTTGCCAGAGGACTAGCTGCTCGGGGCGAGCAGTACTTC. The V call is TRBV29-1, the J call TRBJ2-7, with TRBD2 matching over 8 bases. J lost 6 bases, V lost 4 bases, and 14 bases had no gene match. There are 15 residues in the CDR3. Germline assignment: CDR1 SQVTM and CDR2 ANQGSEA.